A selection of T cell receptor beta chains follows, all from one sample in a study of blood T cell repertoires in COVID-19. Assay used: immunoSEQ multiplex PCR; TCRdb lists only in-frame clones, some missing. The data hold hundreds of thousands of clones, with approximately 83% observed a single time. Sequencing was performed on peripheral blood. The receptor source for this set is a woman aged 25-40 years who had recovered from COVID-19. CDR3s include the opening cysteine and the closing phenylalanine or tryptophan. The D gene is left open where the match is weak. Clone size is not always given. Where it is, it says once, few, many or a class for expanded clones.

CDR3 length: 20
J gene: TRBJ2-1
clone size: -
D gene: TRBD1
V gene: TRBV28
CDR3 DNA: TGTGCCAGCAGTGATACCTCGGGACAGGGCCGGGCTAGCTCCTACAATGAGCAGTTCTTC
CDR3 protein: CASSDTSGQGRASSYNEQFF

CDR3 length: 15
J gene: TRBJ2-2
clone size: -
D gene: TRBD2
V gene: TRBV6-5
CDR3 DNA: TGTGCCAGCCTGGGGAGGGGCCCCAGCACCGGGGAGCTGTTTTTT
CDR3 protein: CASLGRGPSTGELFF

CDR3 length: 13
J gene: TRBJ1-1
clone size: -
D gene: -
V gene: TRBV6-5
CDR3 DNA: TGTGCCAGCAGCGACATGGGTAACACTGAAGCTTTCTTT
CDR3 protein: CASSDMGNTEAFF

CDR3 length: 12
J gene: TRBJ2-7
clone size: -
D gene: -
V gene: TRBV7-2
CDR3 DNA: TGTGCCAGCAGCTTAGCGTACGGCGAGCAGTACTTC
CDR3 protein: CASSLAYGEQYF

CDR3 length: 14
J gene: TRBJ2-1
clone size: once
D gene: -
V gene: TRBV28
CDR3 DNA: TGTGCCAGCAGTTTAGCCGGGGTCTTGGATGAGCAGTTCTTC
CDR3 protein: CASSLAGVLDEQFF

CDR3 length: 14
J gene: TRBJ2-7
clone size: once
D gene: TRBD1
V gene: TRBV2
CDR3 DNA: TGTGCCAGCCAACTTCGGGACAGGGGGGACGAGCAGTACTTC
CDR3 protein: CASQLRDRGDEQYF

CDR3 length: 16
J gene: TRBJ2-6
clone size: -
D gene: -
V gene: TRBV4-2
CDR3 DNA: TGTGCCAGCAGCCAACCGGACTTCGCCGGGGCCAACGTCCTGACTTTC
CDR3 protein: CASSQPDFAGANVLTF

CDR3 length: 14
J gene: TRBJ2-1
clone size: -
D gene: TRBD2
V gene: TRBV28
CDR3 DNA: TGTGCCAGCAGTCTTACAATAGCGGGAGTTGAGCAGTTCTTC
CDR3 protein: CASSLTIAGVEQFF

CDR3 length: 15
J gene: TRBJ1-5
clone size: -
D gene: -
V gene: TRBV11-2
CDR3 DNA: TGTGCCAGCAGCTTAGGAGAGGGGGTAGGGCAGCCCCAGCATTTT
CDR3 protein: CASSLGEGVGQPQHF

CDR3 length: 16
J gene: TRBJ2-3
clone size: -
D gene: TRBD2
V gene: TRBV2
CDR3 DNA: TGTGCCAGCACCGAAGGGCGCGGGGGGGTTACAGATACGCAGTATTTT
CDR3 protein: CASTEGRGGVTDTQYF

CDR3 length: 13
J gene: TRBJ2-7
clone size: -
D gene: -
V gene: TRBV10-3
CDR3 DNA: TGTGCCATCAGTGTGGCACCCACCTACGAGCAGTACTTC
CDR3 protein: CAISVAPTYEQYF

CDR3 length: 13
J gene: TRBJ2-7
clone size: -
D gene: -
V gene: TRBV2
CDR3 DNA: TGTGCCAGCAGTTGGACGGGTCCGGGAGAGCAGTACTTC
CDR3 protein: CASSWTGPGEQYF

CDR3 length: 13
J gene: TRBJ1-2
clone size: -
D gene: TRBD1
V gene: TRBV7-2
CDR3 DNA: TGTGCCAGCAGCTTGAGACAGGGGAAAGGCTACACCTTC
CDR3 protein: CASSLRQGKGYTF

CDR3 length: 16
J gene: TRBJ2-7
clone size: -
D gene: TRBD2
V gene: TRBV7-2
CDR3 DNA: TGTGCCAGCAGCTTAATGGGGACTAGCGGATCCTACGAGCAGTACTTC
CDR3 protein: CASSLMGTSGSYEQYF

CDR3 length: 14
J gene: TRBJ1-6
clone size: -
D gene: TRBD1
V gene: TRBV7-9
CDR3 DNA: TGTGCCAGCAGCACGGGACAGCTTAATTCACCCCTCCACTTT
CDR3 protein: CASSTGQLNSPLHF

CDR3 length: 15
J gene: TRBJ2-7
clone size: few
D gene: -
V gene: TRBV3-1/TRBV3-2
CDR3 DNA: TGTGCCAGCAGCCAAGATAACGGGGTCGCCTACGAGCAGTACTTC
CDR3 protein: CASSQDNGVAYEQYF

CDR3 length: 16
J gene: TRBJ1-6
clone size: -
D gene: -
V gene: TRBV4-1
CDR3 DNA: TGCGCCAGCAGCCAAAGGCGGGAGTCCTATAATTCACCCCTCCACTTT
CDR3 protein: CASSQRRESYNSPLHF

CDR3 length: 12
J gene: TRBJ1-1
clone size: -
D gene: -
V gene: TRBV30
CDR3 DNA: TGTGCCTGGAGTGACTCGAACACTGAAGCTTTCTTT
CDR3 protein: CAWSDSNTEAFF